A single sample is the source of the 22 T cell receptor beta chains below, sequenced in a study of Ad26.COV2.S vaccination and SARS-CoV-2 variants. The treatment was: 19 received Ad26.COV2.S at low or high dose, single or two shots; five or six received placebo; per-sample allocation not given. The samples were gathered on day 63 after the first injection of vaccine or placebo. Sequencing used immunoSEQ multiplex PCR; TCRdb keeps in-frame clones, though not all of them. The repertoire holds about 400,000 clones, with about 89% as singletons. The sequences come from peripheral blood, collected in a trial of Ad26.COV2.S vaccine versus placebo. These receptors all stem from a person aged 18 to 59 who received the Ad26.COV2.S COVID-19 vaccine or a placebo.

CDR3 residues: CASSLRQGAYEQYF. For the CDR3, the DNA is TGTGCCAGCAGTCTGAGACAGGGGGCTTACGAGCAGTACTTC. The chain has TRBV6-5 and TRBJ2-7; 10 nucleotides agree with TRBD1. This CDR3 spans 14 amino acids. The ends lost 5 bases at V and 4 bases at J; junction bases unmatched: 5. Germline V lookup: CDR1 MNHEY, CDR2 SVGAGI.

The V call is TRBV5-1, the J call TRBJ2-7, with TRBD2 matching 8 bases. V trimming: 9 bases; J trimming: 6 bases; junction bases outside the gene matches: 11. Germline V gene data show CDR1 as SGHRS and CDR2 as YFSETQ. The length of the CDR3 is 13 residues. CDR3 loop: CATRAGDGGEQYF. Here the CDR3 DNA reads TGCGCCACCCGAGCGGGGGACGGGGGCGAGCAGTACTTC.

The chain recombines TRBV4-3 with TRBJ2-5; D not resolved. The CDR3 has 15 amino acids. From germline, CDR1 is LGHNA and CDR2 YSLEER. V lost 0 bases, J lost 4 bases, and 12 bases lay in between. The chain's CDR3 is CASSQDLGGAETQYF. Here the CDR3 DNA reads TGCGCCAGCAGCCAAGATCTTGGCGGAGCAGAGACCCAGTACTTC.

The CDR3 region is CASIGLAGELFF. In DNA, the CDR3 is TGTGCCAGCATTGGGCTGGCCGGGGAGCTGTTTTTT. The chain is built from TRBV5-4 and TRBJ2-2, with D hard to call. The V and J ends lost 6 bases and 6 bases respectively, with 9 bases between them. CDR3 size: 12 residues. Germline V gene data show CDR1 as SGHNT and CDR2 as YYREEE (reference sequence).

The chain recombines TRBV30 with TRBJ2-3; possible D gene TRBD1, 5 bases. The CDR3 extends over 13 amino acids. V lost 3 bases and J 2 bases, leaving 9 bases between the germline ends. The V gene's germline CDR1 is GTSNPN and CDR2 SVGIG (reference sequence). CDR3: CAWRTTVTDTQYF. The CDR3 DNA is TGTGCCTGGAGGACGACAGTCACAGATACGCAGTATTTT.

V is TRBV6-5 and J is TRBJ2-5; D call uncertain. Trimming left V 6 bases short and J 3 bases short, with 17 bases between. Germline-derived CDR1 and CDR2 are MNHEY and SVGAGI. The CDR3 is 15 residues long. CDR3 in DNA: TGTGCCAGCAGACGTTTGTTCAATCGGGAAGAGACCCAGTACTTC. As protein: CASRRLFNREETQYF.

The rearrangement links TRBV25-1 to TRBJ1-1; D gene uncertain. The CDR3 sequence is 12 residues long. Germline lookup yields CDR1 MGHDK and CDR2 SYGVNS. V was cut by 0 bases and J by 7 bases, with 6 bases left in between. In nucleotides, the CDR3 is TGTGCCAGCAGTGAATATGGTGATGAAGCTTTCTTT. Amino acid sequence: CASSEYGDEAFF.

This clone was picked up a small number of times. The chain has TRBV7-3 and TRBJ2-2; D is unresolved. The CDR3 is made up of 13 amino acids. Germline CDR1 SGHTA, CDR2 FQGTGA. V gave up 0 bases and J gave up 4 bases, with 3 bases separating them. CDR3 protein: CASSLTRTGELFF. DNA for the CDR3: TGTGCCAGCAGCTTAACGCGCACCGGGGAGCTGTTTTTT.

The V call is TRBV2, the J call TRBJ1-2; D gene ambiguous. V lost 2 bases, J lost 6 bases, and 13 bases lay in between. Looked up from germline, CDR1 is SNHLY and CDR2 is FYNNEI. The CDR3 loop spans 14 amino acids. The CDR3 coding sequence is TGTGCCAGCAGTGAACCAACGCGTCAGGATGGCTACACCTTC. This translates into CASSEPTRQDGYTF.

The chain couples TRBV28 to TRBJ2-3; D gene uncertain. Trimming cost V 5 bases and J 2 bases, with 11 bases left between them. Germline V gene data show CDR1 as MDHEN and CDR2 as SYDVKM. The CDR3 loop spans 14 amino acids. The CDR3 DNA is TGTGCCAGCAGTCAACGGAGATACACAGATACGCAGTATTTT. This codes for CASSQRRYTDTQYF.

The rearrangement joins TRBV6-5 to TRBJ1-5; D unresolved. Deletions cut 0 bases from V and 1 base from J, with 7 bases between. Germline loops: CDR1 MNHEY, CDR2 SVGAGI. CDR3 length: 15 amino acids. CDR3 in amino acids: CASSYSSGSNQPQHF. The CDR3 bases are TGTGCCAGCAGTTACTCTTCGGGGAGCAATCAGCCCCAGCATTTT.

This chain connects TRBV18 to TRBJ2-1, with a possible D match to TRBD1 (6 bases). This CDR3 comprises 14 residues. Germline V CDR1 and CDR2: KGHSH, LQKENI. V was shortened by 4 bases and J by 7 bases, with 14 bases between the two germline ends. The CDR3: CASSLLGQTNEQFF. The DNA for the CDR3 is TGTGCCAGCTCACTCCTTGGACAGACTAATGAGCAGTTCTTC.

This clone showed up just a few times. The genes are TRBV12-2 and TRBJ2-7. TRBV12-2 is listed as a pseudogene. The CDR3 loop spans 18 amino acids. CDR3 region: CASRPGKANGSSPYEQYF. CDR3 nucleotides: TGTGCAAGTCGCCCCGGAAAGGCCAACGGCAGTTCCCCCTACGAGCAGTACTTC.

The CDR3 DNA reads as TGTGCCTCTAGGGGGACTGAAGCTTTCTTT. It translates to CASRGTEAFF. This chain joins TRBV24-1 and TRBJ1-1, with a tentative D call TRBD1 (6 bases). The CDR3 extends over 10 amino acids. CDR1 is KGHDR and CDR2 is SFDVKD in the germline V gene. Trimming stripped 12 bases from V and 5 bases from J, with 9 bases between.

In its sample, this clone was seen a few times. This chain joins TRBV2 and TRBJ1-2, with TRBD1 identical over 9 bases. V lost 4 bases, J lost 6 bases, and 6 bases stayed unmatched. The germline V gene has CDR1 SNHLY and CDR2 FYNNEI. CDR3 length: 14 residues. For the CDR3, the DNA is TGTGCCAGCAGTGTATCGGGACAGGGACATGGCTACACCTTC. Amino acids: CASSVSGQGHGYTF.

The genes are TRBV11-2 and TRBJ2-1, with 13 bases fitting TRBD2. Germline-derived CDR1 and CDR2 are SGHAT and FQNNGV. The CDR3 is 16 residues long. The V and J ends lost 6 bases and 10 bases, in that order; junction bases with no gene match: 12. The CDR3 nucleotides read TGTGCCAGCAGGGGAACTAGCGGGAGGGCCTGGTTCGAGCAGTTCTTC. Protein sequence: CASRGTSGRAWFEQFF.

In nucleotides, the CDR3 is TGTGCCAGCAGCCCCATGAGAGAGGGATGGAGCAATCAGCCCCAGCATTTT. This encodes CASSPMREGWSNQPQHF. The chain links TRBV4-2 to TRBJ1-5; D uncertain. This CDR3 contains 17 residues. Looked up from germline, CDR1 is LGHNA and CDR2 is YNFKEQ. V shed 4 bases and J shed 1 base, with 17 bases lying between them.

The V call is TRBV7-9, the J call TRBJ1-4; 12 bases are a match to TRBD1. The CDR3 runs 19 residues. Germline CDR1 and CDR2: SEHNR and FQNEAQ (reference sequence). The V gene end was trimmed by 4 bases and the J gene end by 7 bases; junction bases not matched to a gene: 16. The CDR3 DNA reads TGTGCCAGCAGCTCCCTACGCCCGGGACAGGGGGCCGGGAGTGAAAAACTGTTTTTT. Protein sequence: CASSSLRPGQGAGSEKLFF.

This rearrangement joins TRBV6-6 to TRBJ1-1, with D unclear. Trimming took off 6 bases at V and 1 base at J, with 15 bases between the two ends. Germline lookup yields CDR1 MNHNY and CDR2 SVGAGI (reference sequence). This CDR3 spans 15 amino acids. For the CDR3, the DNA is TGTGCCAGCAGGGGAGTTGGGCAGTCGAACACTGAAGCTTTCTTT. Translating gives CASRGVGQSNTEAFF.

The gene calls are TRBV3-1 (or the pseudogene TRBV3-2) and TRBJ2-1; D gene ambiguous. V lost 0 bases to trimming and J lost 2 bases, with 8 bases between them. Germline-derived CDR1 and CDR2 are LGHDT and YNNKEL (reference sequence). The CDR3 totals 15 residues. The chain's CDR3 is CASSQESTPYNEQFF. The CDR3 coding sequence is TGTGCCAGCAGCCAAGAAAGTACGCCCTACAATGAGCAGTTCTTC.

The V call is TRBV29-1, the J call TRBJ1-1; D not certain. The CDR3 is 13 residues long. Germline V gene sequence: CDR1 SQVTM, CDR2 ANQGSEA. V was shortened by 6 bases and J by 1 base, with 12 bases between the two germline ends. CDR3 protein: CSVGLDSNTEAFF. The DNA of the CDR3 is TGCAGCGTAGGGCTGGACTCGAACACTGAAGCTTTCTTT. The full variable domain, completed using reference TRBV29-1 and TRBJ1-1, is SAVISQKPSRDICQRGTSLTIQCQVDSQVTMMFWYRQQPGQSLTLIATANQGSEATYESGFVIDKFPISRPNLTFSTLTVSNMSPEDSSIYLCSVGLDSNTEAFFGQGTRLTVV.

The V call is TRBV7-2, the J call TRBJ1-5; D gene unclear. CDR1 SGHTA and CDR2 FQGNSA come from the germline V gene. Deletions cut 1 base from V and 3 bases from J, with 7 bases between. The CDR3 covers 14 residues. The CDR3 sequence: CASSLGWLNQPQHF. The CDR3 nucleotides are TGTGCCAGCAGCTTAGGTTGGCTCAATCAGCCCCAGCATTTT.